This T cell receptor (beta chain) was sequenced during a study of blood T cell repertoires in COVID-19. Trimming removed 2 bases at V and 1 base at J, with 9 bases between. CDR3 length: 14 residues. Germline V CDR1 and CDR2: SGHDT, YYEEEE. Profiling relied on immunoSEQ multiplex PCR, and the TCRdb table lists in-frame clones only, not all of them. The data show under 250,000 clones, roughly 85% seen once. The chain has TRBV5-6 and TRBJ2-5; D is ambiguous. The clonotype comes from a man aged 18 to 30 with active or convalescent COVID-19. The sample comprised peripheral blood. CDR3 nucleotide sequence: TGTGCCAGCAGCTTTGGTACCAGCCAAGAGACCCAGTACTTC. Translation gives CASSFGTSQETQYF.